One and the same sample provided the 8 T cell receptor beta chains below, sequenced in a study of healthy donors' naive CD4 and CD8 T cells (dated by TCRdb to between 2015 and 2017). For sequencing, a 454 GS FLX Titanium was employed. A previously published linear amplification protocol was used to build TCR libraries from around 460 ng of total RNA. TCRdb took the public reads, trimmed them with fastp at Q25, ran MiXCR for clone calling and kept in-frame beta chains. Merged by CDR3 protein, the rows form single entries marked with the most common genes and DNA. The table for this sample lists 150,000 to 200,000 distinct CDR3 sequences; under 85% of them were counted only once. The ten largest clonotypes hold 2% to 2.5% of the sample. The sequencing input was naive CD4+ and CD8+ T cells sorted from blood, pooled from several donors. The intended sense of this specimen's cell subset or site label: FACS-sorted naive CD4+ (CD45RO-CD45RA+) and naive CD8+ (CD45RA+CD27bright) T cells. These receptor sequences come from a pool of human donors in good health; the sample pools cells from several healthy donors.

This clonotype was recorded only once. The chain is built from TRBV30 and TRBJ2-7; D is undetermined. This CDR3 comprises 11 residues. Trimming took off 2 bases at V and 0 bases at J, with 2 bases between the two ends. CDR1 and CDR2 (germline): GTSNPN, SVGIG (reference sequence). The CDR3 region is CAWSNSYEQYF. The DNA of the CDR3 is TGTGCCTGGAGTAACTCCTACGAGCAGTACTTC.

The genes are TRBV6-5 and TRBJ2-2; unclear D gene. The CDR3 loop spans 20 amino acids. V gave up 0 bases and J gave up 0 bases, with 20 bases separating them. Germline CDR1 and CDR2: MNHEY and SVGAGI. This chain's CDR3 is CASSYSTEKTTLANTGELFF. CDR3 sequence (DNA): TGTGCCAGCAGTTACTCAACCGAGAAAACGACCCTAGCGAACACCGGGGAGCTGTTTTTT.

V usage is TRBV6-5 and J usage is TRBJ1-1; D possibly corresponds to TRBD1 (6 bases). The CDR3 contains 17 residues. The V end lost 0 bases, the J end lost 5 bases, and 19 bases lay between the germline ends. CDR1 and CDR2 from the germline V gene are MNHEY and SVGAGI. The CDR3 sequence: CASSYSRGAGMGTEAFF. DNA of the CDR3: TGTGCCAGCAGTTACTCGAGGGGGGCAGGGATGGGGACTGAAGCTTTCTTT.

The rearrangement uses TRBV30 and TRBJ2-7, with 8 bases matching TRBD1. V lost 1 base to trimming and J lost 3 bases; unmatched junction nucleotides: 5. Germline lookup yields CDR1 GTSNPN and CDR2 SVGIG (reference sequence). This CDR3 is built from 14 residues. CDR3 loop: CAWSAGQGYYEQYF. Written as DNA, the CDR3 is TGTGCCTGGAGTGCAGGACAGGGATACTACGAGCAGTACTTC.

In its sample, this clonotype was seen a few times. The J gene is TRBJ2-7, the V gene TRBV29-1; weak D call: TRBD1 (6 bases). The germline V gene has CDR1 SQVTM and CDR2 ANQGSEA. The V end was cut by 5 bases, the J end by 4 bases, with 12 bases between. The CDR3 has 12 amino acids. The CDR3 loop reads CSVLGQTYEQYF. The CDR3 DNA reads TGCAGCGTTCTTGGACAGACGTACGAGCAGTACTTC.

This chain connects TRBV5-1 to TRBJ1-2; D call uncertain. V was pared by 2 bases and J by 7 bases, with 12 bases between. Germline V gene sequence: CDR1 SGHRS, CDR2 YFSETQ. CDR3 length equals 13 residues. In nucleotides, the CDR3 is TGCGCCAGCAGCTTAGACAAGCAACGTGGCTACACCTTC. It yields the protein CASSLDKQRGYTF.

The chain links TRBV27 to TRBJ2-3; 8 bases fit TRBD1. CDR1 and CDR2 (germline): MNHEY, SMNVEV (reference sequence). This CDR3 is 13 amino acids long. The V segment lost 5 bases and the J segment 12 bases; nucleotides outside the gene matches: 10. The CDR3 spells CASSAARDRLQYF. The CDR3 DNA follows: TGTGCCAGCAGTGCCGCCCGGGACAGGCTCCAGTATTTT.

The chain carries TRBV12-3 or TRBV12-4 and TRBJ1-2, with 7 positions matching TRBD1. Germline trimming cut 5 bases from V and 2 bases from J; bases unmatched to any gene: 11. The length of the CDR3 is 16 residues. In nucleotides, the CDR3 is TGTGCCAGCAGTCCCCGAGGGACAGCCAACAACTATGGCTACACCTTC. Protein sequence: CASSPRGTANNYGYTF.